Listed here is a single T cell receptor (beta chain). This sample stems from a study of blood T cell repertoires in COVID-19. Overall study: The study drew acute and convalescent COVID-19 samples from the United States, Italy and Spain. Sources were T cells, B-cell-depleted T cells, or PBMCs; the material itself was cDNA or gDNA.

In the source study's methods: Researchers report that nucleated cell counts were estimated from reference gene primer amplification. Assay used: immunoSEQ multiplex PCR; TCRdb lists only in-frame clones, some missing. The V and J calls and the clone size are those of that table, but D and trimming were determined from the DNA. Among 150,000 to 200,000 clones listed, approximately 84% were seen once. This receptor was identified in a man in his forties with acute or convalescent COVID-19. The specimen was peripheral blood.

CDR3 DNA sequence: TGTGCCAGCAGCTCCCTTGGGGGCGCTGACACCGGGGAGCTGTTTTTT. Its protein product is CASSSLGGADTGELFF. The chain employs TRBV28 and TRBJ2-2, with D perhaps TRBD1 (6 bases). Germline CDR1 is MDHEN and CDR2 is SYDVKM. V lost 6 bases and J 3 bases, leaving 17 bases between the germline ends. The CDR3 spans 16 residues.